This T cell receptor (beta chain) originates from a study of technical replicates of blood from several donors (dated by TCRdb to between 2016 and 2019). The germline V gene (reference sequence) gives CDR1 as SEHNR and CDR2 as FQNEAQ. Relative to germline, V is 1 base shorter and J is 0 bases shorter, with 11 bases between their ends. The CDR3 starts with the cysteine, ends with the phenylalanine, and has 16 residues. The CDR3 DNA has 48 bases and is translated from base 1. The method was the immunoSEQ multiplex PCR assay. TCRdb carries this immuneACCESS record with in-frame sequences only. Its versions omit some clonotypes, under half of them owing to an unresolved V gene in the studies checked, with the rest unexplained. For this sample the table gives 13,000 to 15,000 clones, of which 60% to 80% were detected only once. The ten top clones hold approximately 12% of the sample. A word on this clone: Its antigen is currently not known. One base away there is no much larger clone; base qualities are not given.

The chain is made from TRBV7-9 and TRBJ2-3; tentative D gene TRBD2, with 5 bases matching. The sequencing sample was made of PBMCs. This sequence originates from a human donor in good health. In nucleotides, the sequence is TGTGCCAGCAGCTTAGAGCGGTCCTTTAGCACAGATACGCAGTATTTT. It is translated as CASSLERSFSTDTQYF.